This is a list of T cell receptor beta chains from one sample in a study of blood T cells in healthy people across ages. TCRdb reprocessed the 5' RACE reads via MiXCR and lists one record per CDR3 protein. The sample has more than 600,000 distinct CDR3 sequences, around 25% seen once. The same specimen was also included in a second study, on T cells of mothers and their children.

The sample taken for sequencing was blood. The receptors derive from a boy between 10 and 17 years old in good health. CDR3s include the opening cysteine and the closing phenylalanine or tryptophan. D genes are given only for firm matches. A row's size may be missing; if present it is once, few, many or a size class.

NA,15,TRBV20-1,NA,TRBJ2-1,CSARAHGYPGDEQFF,TGCAGTGCTAGAGCCCACGGTTACCCTGGGGATGAGCAGTTCTTC
few,14,TRBV25-1,NA,TRBJ1-2,CASSEDRANYGYTF,TGTGCCAGCAGTGAAGACAGAGCTAACTATGGCTACACCTTC
few,16,TRBV7-9,TRBD1,TRBJ2-5,CASSLGSGGETETQYF,TGTGCCAGCAGCTTAGGTTCAGGGGGCGAGACAGAGACCCAGTACTTC
NA,14,TRBV18,NA,TRBJ2-1,CASSPPASANEQFF,TGTGCCAGCTCACCCCCGGCTAGTGCTAATGAGCAGTTCTTC
few,12,TRBV7-9,NA,TRBJ2-7,CASSPDPYEQYF,TGTGCCAGCAGCCCCGACCCATACGAGCAGTACTTC
NA,10,TRBV29-1,NA,TRBJ2-1,CSVSWDEQFF,TGCAGCGTTAGTTGGGATGAGCAGTTCTTC
few,15,TRBV6-5,NA,TRBJ2-7,CASSFNPTSPYEQYF,TGTGCCAGCAGTTTCAACCCGACATCACCCTACGAGCAGTACTTC
few,14,TRBV6-6,NA,TRBJ2-5,CASSYEAGGETQYF,TGTGCCAGCAGTTACGAGGCGGGCGGGGAGACCCAGTACTTC
few,14,TRBV9,NA,TRBJ2-5,CASSVVGGGETQYF,TGTGCCAGCAGCGTAGTAGGGGGGGGAGAGACCCAGTACTTC
NA,14,TRBV21-1,NA,TRBJ2-1,CAIVGRPGYNEQFF,TGTGCCATCGTCGGGAGGCCCGGCTACAATGAGCAGTTCTTC
NA,17,TRBV5-1,NA,TRBJ2-7,CASSPLTDKYRTYEQYF,TGCGCCAGCAGCCCGCTGACAGACAAATATCGGACCTACGAGCAGTACTTC
NA,15,TRBV20-1,NA,TRBJ1-2,CSARDPRGATYGYTF,TGCAGTGCTAGAGATCCTCGGGGAGCGACCTATGGCTACACCTTC
few,15,TRBV27,TRBD2,TRBJ2-1,CASSSVAGLYNEQFF,TGTGCCAGCAGTTCCGTAGCGGGACTGTACAATGAGCAGTTCTTC
NA,15,TRBV12-3/TRBV12-4,NA,TRBJ1-4,CASKAWTSGDEKLFF,TGTGCCAGCAAGGCGTGGACCAGCGGGGATGAAAAACTGTTTTTT
few,14,TRBV10-3,NA,TRBJ1-2,CAIRETGTNYGYTF,TGTGCCATCAGGGAGACAGGAACTAACTATGGCTACACCTTC
few,17,TRBV4-1,TRBD1,TRBJ1-4,CASSHDRDRATNEKLFF,TGCGCCAGCAGCCATGATCGGGACAGGGCAACTAATGAAAAACTGTTTTTT
few,14,TRBV19,NA,TRBJ2-1,CASTGHEGISEQFF,TGTGCCAGTACAGGACACGAGGGTATAAGCGAGCAGTTCTTC
NA,13,TRBV20-1,NA,TRBJ2-5,CSARIGSGETQYF,TGCAGTGCTAGGATCGGGAGTGGGGAGACCCAGTACTTC
few,15,TRBV6-2/TRBV6-3,TRBD1,TRBJ1-1,CASSLDRGGTTEAFF,TGTGCCAGCAGTTTAGACAGGGGAGGAACGACTGAAGCTTTCTTT
few,16,TRBV5-6,NA,TRBJ1-2,CASSLVVVSPNYGYTF,TGTGCCAGCAGCTTGGTGGTAGTCTCGCCTAACTATGGCTACACCTTC
few,14,TRBV5-1,TRBD1,TRBJ2-7,CASRPSTGIYEQYF,TGCGCCAGCAGGCCTTCGACAGGGATCTACGAGCAGTACTTC
NA,12,TRBV5-1,NA,TRBJ2-3,CASSVQADTQYF,TGCGCCAGCAGCGTACAGGCAGATACGCAGTATTTT
NA,15,TRBV29-1,NA,TRBJ2-1,CSAYKRRGGEYEQFF,TGCAGCGCCTACAAACGGCGGGGTGGGGAATATGAGCAGTTCTTC
NA,15,TRBV5-1,NA,TRBJ1-1,CASSPGEALNTEAFF,TGCGCCAGCAGCCCGGGAGAGGCTCTGAACACTGAAGCTTTCTTT
few,15,TRBV5-1,TRBD2,TRBJ2-1,CASSLLREWYNEQFF,TGCGCCAGCAGCCTGTTGCGGGAGTGGTACAATGAGCAGTTCTTC
NA,16,TRBV5-1,TRBD1,TRBJ2-2,CASSLGGTGYAGELFF,TGCGCCAGCAGCTTGGGGGGGACAGGTTACGCCGGGGAGCTGTTTTTT
few,15,TRBV7-9,NA,TRBJ2-1,CASSPRQGGDTEQFF,TGTGCCAGCAGCCCCCGACAGGGAGGCGATACTGAGCAGTTCTTC
few,14,TRBV20-1,TRBD2,TRBJ2-7,CSARSGVSSYEQYF,TGCAGTGCTAGGAGCGGGGTAAGCTCCTACGAGCAGTACTTC
few,11,TRBV20-1,NA,TRBJ2-1,CSASLTSEQFF,TGCAGTGCTAGCCTTACTAGTGAGCAGTTCTTC
many,14,TRBV28,NA,TRBJ1-1,CASSKGGWSTEAFF,TGTGCCAGCAGTAAGGGGGGGTGGAGCACTGAAGCTTTCTTT
NA,14,TRBV2,NA,TRBJ2-3,CASSEFSGTDTQYF,TGTGCCAGCAGTGAATTTAGCGGCACAGATACGCAGTATTTT
NA,14,TRBV7-9,TRBD1,TRBJ1-1,CASSLEDRAGEAFF,TGTGCCAGCAGCTTAGAGGACAGGGCCGGTGAAGCTTTCTTT
NA,17,TRBV7-2,NA,TRBJ2-1,CASRNAPGILPTSEQFF,TGTGCCAGCAGGAATGCCCCGGGAATCCTACCTACAAGTGAGCAGTTCTTC
few,13,TRBV12-3/TRBV12-4,NA,TRBJ1-5,CASTRAVGQPQHF,TGTGCCAGCACCCGGGCCGTCGGGCAGCCCCAGCATTTT
NA,14,TRBV18,NA,TRBJ1-1,CASSELGVDTEAFF,TGTGCCAGCTCCGAACTGGGGGTTGACACTGAAGCTTTCTTT
NA,16,TRBV3-1,NA,TRBJ2-3,CASSQLLTVYTDTQYF,TGTGCCAGCAGCCAACTTCTGACCGTTTACACAGATACGCAGTATTTT
NA,11,TRBV20-1,NA,TRBJ2-3,CSARLTDTQYF,TGCAGTGCTAGACTCACAGATACGCAGTATTTT
few,14,TRBV10-3,TRBD2,TRBJ2-1,CAISESGLAGLQFF,TGTGCCATCAGTGAGTCGGGACTAGCGGGATTGCAGTTCTTC
few,12,TRBV27,NA,TRBJ2-3,CASKGSGDTQYF,TGTGCCAGCAAGGGCTCCGGAGATACGCAGTATTTT
NA,15,TRBV7-9,NA,TRBJ2-7,CASSLRSRGPGEQYF,TGTGCCAGCAGCTTACGAAGCAGGGGACCAGGAGAGCAGTACTTC
few,13,TRBV12-3/TRBV12-4,NA,TRBJ1-1,CASSLWLNTEAFF,TGTGCCAGCAGTTTATGGTTGAACACTGAAGCTTTCTTT
few,13,TRBV12-3/TRBV12-4,NA,TRBJ1-5,CASSLGFMQPQHF,TGTGCCAGCAGTTTAGGGTTCATGCAGCCCCAGCATTTT
few,14,TRBV29-1,NA,TRBJ2-3,CSIRGGHGADTQYF,TGCAGCATACGAGGCGGGCACGGCGCAGATACGCAGTATTTT
NA,12,TRBV5-5,NA,TRBJ2-5,CASSSTTWGQYF,TGTGCCAGCAGCTCCACGACTTGGGGCCAGTACTTC
few,15,TRBV7-3,NA,TRBJ2-3,CASSLIGGAADTQYF,TGTGCCAGCAGCTTAATTGGGGGGGCCGCAGATACGCAGTATTTT
few,13,TRBV29-1,TRBD1,TRBJ2-4,CSVEGDREDIQYF,TGCAGCGTTGAGGGGGACAGGGAGGACATTCAGTACTTC
few,12,TRBV29-1,NA,TRBJ1-2,CSVATKGGSYTF,TGCAGCGTTGCGACCAAAGGTGGGAGCTACACCTTC
NA,16,TRBV7-3,TRBD2,TRBJ2-2,CASSFMRERGTGELFF,TGTGCCAGCAGCTTCATGAGGGAGCGGGGCACCGGGGAGCTGTTTTTT
NA,15,TRBV4-2,NA,TRBJ1-2,CASSLSDRPSYGYTF,TGTGCCAGCAGCCTATCCGACAGGCCCAGCTATGGCTACACCTTC
NA,16,TRBV4-3,NA,TRBJ1-1,CASSQGDLQRGTEAFF,TGCGCCAGCAGCCAAGGGGACCTACAAAGGGGCACTGAAGCTTTCTTT
few,13,TRBV20-1,TRBD1,TRBJ1-1,CSAPGQANTEAFF,TGCAGTGCGCCCGGACAGGCGAACACTGAAGCTTTCTTT
NA,15,TRBV7-2,NA,TRBJ1-4,CASSNTGPDEEKLFF,TGTGCCAGCAGCAACACTGGACCCGACGAGGAAAAACTGTTTTTT
NA,17,TRBV2,NA,TRBJ2-6,CASSKGGRPSGANVLTF,TGTGCCAGCAGCAAGGGAGGCAGACCCTCTGGGGCCAACGTCCTGACTTTC
NA,18,TRBV11-2,NA,TRBJ2-1,CASSLDHPAQDLYNEQFF,TGTGCCAGCAGCTTAGATCATCCGGCACAGGATCTCTACAATGAGCAGTTCTTC
few,16,TRBV7-2,TRBD1,TRBJ1-1,CASSWTGGAVGTEAFF,TGTGCCAGCAGCTGGACAGGCGGGGCTGTTGGCACTGAAGCTTTCTTT